The 3 T cell receptor beta chains given below trace back to one sample, sequenced in a study of regulatory T cells in long-lasting Graves disease. The time point: newly diagnosed GD, antithyroid drugs for less than 3 months. Isolated PBMC RNA provided the starting material for the TCR library. The authors built TCR beta libraries using iRepertoire HTBI primers and Arm-PCR of CDR3 regions. TCRdb fed the multiplex PCR reads into MiXCR, producing one record per CDR3 protein. The data show 620,000 or so distinct CDR3 sequences, around 15% seen once. The same sample was also used in a study of T cells in Graves' hyperthyroidism and ophthalmopathy.

The sample consisted of peripheral blood mononuclear cells (PBMCs), taken at new diagnosis, from a patient treated with antithyroid drugs. The receptors shown here come from a young woman with Graves disease.

The chain employs TRBV2 and TRBJ2-6; perhaps D is TRBD1 or TRBD2 (7 bases each). The CDR3 covers 19 residues. V lost 5 bases and J lost 0, with 20 bases in between. Germline V lookup: CDR1 SNHLY, CDR2 FYNNEI. As DNA, the CDR3 is TGTGCCAGCAGTCTACAAAGCGGGGACAGTCGCTCTGGGGCCAACGTCCTGACTTTC. Translation: CASSLQSGDSRSGANVLTF.

At least ten counts were recorded for this clonotype. The chain has TRBV5-1 and TRBJ2-1; 9 nucleotides line up with TRBD1. Germline CDR1 SGHRS, CDR2 YFSETQ. The CDR3 contains 15 residues. Trimming cost V 4 bases and J 4 bases; bases outside gene matches: 6. The CDR3 DNA reads TGCGCCAGCAGCCCCCGGGACAGGGCGTACAATGAGCAGTTCTTC. Its translation: CASSPRDRAYNEQFF.

This clonotype was recorded a few times. The rearrangement joins TRBV12-3 or TRBV12-4 to TRBJ2-7, with 10 bases lining up with TRBD2. The CDR3 consists of 14 residues. J was trimmed by 4 bases and V by 6 bases; bases with no gene match: 6. CDR3 residues: CASSTSGNLYEQYF. Here the CDR3 DNA reads TGTGCCAGCAGCACTAGCGGGAATCTGTACGAGCAGTACTTC.